These 8 T cell receptor beta chains were sequenced from one sample in a study of blood T cell repertoires in COVID-19. Profiled with immunoSEQ multiplex PCR; TCRdb holds only in-frame clones, not every one. Of around 140,000 clones in the sample, around 89% were seen once. The sequencing input was peripheral blood. Every receptor here comes from a man aged 55 to 70 with COVID-19, enrolled during active disease.

The gene calls are TRBV19 and TRBJ1-2, with 9 bases lining up with TRBD1. The CDR3 sequence is 16 residues long. V lost 4 bases to trimming and J lost 6 bases; unmatched junction nucleotides: 12. The germline V gene encodes CDR1 LNHDA and CDR2 SQIVND (reference sequence). CDR3 loop: CASSTSTGTGFDGYTF. The DNA for the CDR3 is TGTGCCAGTAGTACCTCGACCGGGACAGGGTTTGATGGCTACACCTTC.

CDR3: CASSPPGGNNYGYTF. CDR3 in DNA: TGCGCCAGCAGCCCCCCGGGCGGGAATAACTATGGCTACACCTTC. The chain uses TRBV5-1 and TRBJ1-2; D unresolved. The CDR3 has 15 amino acids. V lost 4 bases and J lost 1, with 14 bases in between. The germline CDR1 and CDR2 sequences are SGHRS and YFSETQ. The variable domain in full, completed from reference TRBV5-1 and TRBJ1-2, reads KAGVTQTPRYLIKTRGQQVTLSCSPISGHRSVSWYQQTPGQGLQFLFEYFSETQRNKGNFPGRFSGRQFSNSRSEMNVSTLELGDSALYLCASSPPGGNNYGYTFGSGTRLTVV.

This chain joins TRBV5-5 and TRBJ2-5, with D perhaps matching TRBD2 (5 bases). Germline CDR1 and CDR2: SGHKS and YYEKEE (reference sequence). V was trimmed by 3 bases and J by 5 bases, leaving 8 bases between them. The CDR3 consists of 12 residues. This chain's CDR3 is CASSSRGETQYF. The CDR3 DNA is TGTGCCAGCAGCTCGCGAGGGGAGACCCAGTACTTC.

Comments on this clone: A junction boundary mismatches the germline segment, possibly from a read error. The rearrangement links TRBV6-6 to TRBJ2-5; 12 bases map to TRBD2. Per germline, CDR1 MNHNY and CDR2 SVGAGI (reference sequence). The CDR3 runs 14 residues. The CDR3 is CASSSWTSGTVPNF. DNA of the CDR3: TGTGCCAGCAGTTCCTGGACTAGCGGGACGGTCCCCAACTTC.

The V call is TRBV6-5, the J call TRBJ1-2; the D gene is possibly TRBD1 (5 bases). The CDR3 loop spans 14 amino acids. Trimming removed 0 bases at V and 3 bases at J, with 8 bases between. Germline V CDR1 and CDR2: MNHEY, SVGAGI. CDR3 in DNA: TGTGCCAGCAGTTACTCGTTCAGGGACTATGGCTACACCTTC. This codes for CASSYSFRDYGYTF.

J is TRBJ1-4 and V is TRBV5-1, with a possible D match to TRBD1 (6 bases). This CDR3 has 15 residues. Germline-derived CDR1 and CDR2 are SGHRS and YFSETQ. Trimming cost V 5 bases and J 0 bases, with 11 bases left between them. The CDR3 nucleotides are TGCGCCAGCAGAGGACAGTCCTCAACTAATGAAAAACTGTTTTTT. The encoded protein is CASRGQSSTNEKLFF.

This clone was detected only a few times. The V call is TRBV29-1, the J call TRBJ1-1; 7 bases map to TRBD1. This CDR3 region has 14 residues. The V gene end was trimmed by 5 bases and the J gene end by 0 bases; junction bases not matched to a gene: 6. In germline, CDR1 is SQVTM, CDR2 ANQGSEA. The CDR3 coding sequence is TGCAGCGTTCTCCGGGACAGCATGAACACTGAAGCTTTCTTT. Its translation is CSVLRDSMNTEAFF.

The chain combines TRBV14 with TRBJ1-2; TRBD1 is a possible D gene (5 bases). Germline CDR1 is SGHDN and CDR2 is FVKESK. CDR3 length equals 13 residues. Trimming removed 4 bases from V and 2 bases from J, with 8 bases in between. CDR3 sequence: CASSPQGNYGYTF. CDR3 coding DNA: TGTGCCAGCAGCCCGCAGGGAAACTATGGCTACACCTTC.